These 19 T cell receptor beta chains came from one sample sequenced in a study of cytomegalovirus exposure and HLA in healthy donors. 13 Jbeta primers and 60 Vbeta primers were used for the PCR. Produced via immunoSEQ multiplex PCR; TCRdb's table is partial and in-frame only. The repertoire holds about 160,000 clones, roughly 81% seen once, with over 10% in the top ten. The sequencing input was PBMCs. These receptors all stem from a woman aged 45-65 years in good health and CMV-seronegative.

The chain recombines TRBV2 with TRBJ2-7, with TRBD2 matching over 8 bases. Germline assignment: CDR1 SNHLY and CDR2 FYNNEI. The CDR3 is 15 residues long. V dropped 1 base and J dropped 0; count of bases not matched to a gene: 2. The DNA for the CDR3 is TGTGCCAGCAGTGAAGACGCGGGGGGCTCCTACGAGCAGTACTTC. It codes for CASSEDAGGSYEQYF.

A word on this clone: Other DNA sequences in the same sample also yield this CDR3. V and J are TRBV9 and TRBJ2-1; 7 bases fit TRBD1. J was trimmed by 3 bases and V by 0 bases; bases with no gene match: 3. CDR1 SGDLS and CDR2 YYNGEE come from the germline V gene. The CDR3 is 15 amino acids. The chain's CDR3 is CASSVGNRGYNEQFF. The CDR3 DNA follows: TGTGCCAGCAGCGTAGGCAACAGGGGCTACAATGAGCAGTTCTTC.

The V call is TRBV27, the J call TRBJ2-5; 9 bases map to TRBD2. The CDR3 has 16 residues. Germline CDR1 reads MNHEY; CDR2 reads SMNVEV (reference sequence). Trimming at V came to 4 bases and at J to 5 bases, leaving 11 bases not matched to a gene. The CDR3 loop reads CASSWGGGGATETQYF. The CDR3 nucleotides read TGTGCCAGCAGTTGGGGCGGGGGGGGCGCGACGGAGACCCAGTACTTC.

CDR3 sequence reads: CAWSPRLTRSTDTQYF. The DNA for the CDR3 is TGTGCCTGGAGTCCCCGACTCACCCGAAGCACAGATACGCAGTATTTT. The chain is built from TRBV30 and TRBJ2-3; no clear D. Trimming removed 2 bases at V and 0 bases at J, with 15 bases between. Germline lookup yields CDR1 GTSNPN and CDR2 SVGIG (reference sequence). The CDR3 totals 16 residues. The full variable domain, with the rest looked up from reference TRBV30 and TRBJ2-3, is SQTIHQWPATLVQPVGSPLSLECTVEGTSNPNLYWYRQAAGRGLQLLFYSVGIGQISSEVPQNLSASRPQDRQFILSSKKLLLSDSGFYLCAWSPRLTRSTDTQYFGPGTRLTVL.

This chain joins TRBV7-2 and TRBJ2-7; 8 bases match TRBD2. The length of the CDR3 is 18 residues. The germline CDR1 and CDR2 sequences are SGHTA and FQGNSA. The J segment lost 2 bases and the V segment lost 2 bases, leaving 14 bases of the junction unmatched. The CDR3 region has the DNA TGTGCCAGCAGCTTAAGCCCCCTGGGGGCGGGGGGAGCCTACGAGCAGTACTTC. As protein: CASSLSPLGAGGAYEQYF.

This chain uses TRBV7-9 with TRBJ2-7; TRBD1 aligns across 10 bases. With 5 bases clipped from V and 2 bases from J, the junction kept 12 bases outside the gene matches. This CDR3 has 17 residues. Germline V CDR1 and CDR2: SEHNR, FQNEAQ (reference sequence). Here the CDR3 reads CASSHTPPGQGTYEQYF. CDR3 bases: TGTGCCAGCAGCCATACACCGCCGGGACAGGGGACCTACGAGCAGTACTTC.

The chain recombines TRBV5-1 with TRBJ1-1; D is uncertain. V was trimmed by 3 bases and J by 1 base, leaving 10 bases between them. The CDR3 extends over 14 amino acids. The germline V gene encodes CDR1 SGHRS and CDR2 YFSETQ. CDR3 DNA sequence: TGCGCCAGCAGCTCTAACGTTGAGAACACTGAAGCTTTCTTT. It codes for CASSSNVENTEAFF.

The chain combines TRBV7-9 with TRBJ2-3, with TRBD2 matching over 12 bases. The CDR3 covers 16 residues. Germline V gene sequence: CDR1 SEHNR, CDR2 FQNEAQ (reference sequence). V lost 5 bases to trimming and J lost 2 bases; unmatched junction nucleotides: 5. The CDR3 loop reads CASSTGTSGPTDTQYF. The CDR3 region has the DNA TGTGCCAGCAGCACCGGGACTAGCGGGCCCACAGATACGCAGTATTTT.

The V and J genes are TRBV6-6 and TRBJ2-5; perhaps TRBD2 as D (6 bases). This CDR3 is built from 13 residues. Germline lookup yields CDR1 MNHNY and CDR2 SVGAGI (reference sequence). Trimming left V 7 bases short and J 5 bases short, with 14 bases between. The CDR3 loop reads CASKGPGGETQYF. In nucleotides, the CDR3 is TGTGCCAGCAAGGGCCCCGGAGGGGAGACCCAGTACTTC.

The V and J genes are TRBV7-2 and TRBJ2-2; 8 bases agree with TRBD2. Germline lookup yields CDR1 SGHTA and CDR2 FQGNSA. This CDR3 spans 15 amino acids. Unmatched junction bases numbered 9, after V lost 8 bases and J lost 4 bases. The CDR3 DNA reads TGTGCCAGCTTTCGTGGCGGGGGGCGCACCGGGGAGCTGTTTTTT. Its translation is CASFRGGGRTGELFF.

This clone was recorded a few times. The chain has TRBV12-5 and TRBJ1-2, with TRBD1 identical over 8 bases. Germline assignment: CDR1 LGHNT and CDR2 FRNRAP. The CDR3 contains 12 residues. J lost 12 bases, V lost 5 bases, and 8 bases had no gene match. The CDR3 loop reads CASGTGTGQNTF. Here the CDR3 DNA reads TGTGCTAGTGGTACGGGGACAGGCCAAAACACCTTC. Supplemented by reference TRBV12-5 and TRBJ1-2, the full variable domain reads DARVTQTPRHKVTEMGQEVTMRCQPILGHNTVFWYRQTMMQGLELLAYFRNRAPLDDSGMPKDRFSAEMPDATLATLKIQPSEPRDSAVYFCASGTGTGQNTFGSGTRLTVV.

The chain is built from TRBV7-2 and TRBJ1-2; D not resolved. Trimming stripped 4 bases from V and 4 bases from J, with 16 bases between. The CDR3 totals 15 residues. The germline V gene has CDR1 SGHTA and CDR2 FQGNSA. CDR3 sequence reads: CASSSHPGGFYGYTF. CDR3 nucleotide sequence: TGTGCCAGCAGCTCCCACCCCGGCGGGTTCTATGGCTACACCTTC.

This clone has only a few counts. J is TRBJ2-7 and V is TRBV5-5; TRBD1 matches 9 bases. The length of the CDR3 is 15 residues. Germline V lookup: CDR1 SGHKS, CDR2 YYEKEE (reference sequence). V lost 6 bases and J lost 3; bases outside the gene matches: 10. CDR3 sequence reads: CASTPGTGQLYEQYF. The CDR3 nucleotides are TGTGCCAGCACCCCTGGGACAGGGCAACTCTACGAGCAGTACTTC.

This rearrangement joins TRBV19 to TRBJ2-3, with no clear D. Deletions cut 6 bases from V and 4 bases from J, with 5 bases between. The CDR3 is 11 amino acids. The germline V gene encodes CDR1 LNHDA and CDR2 SQIVND (reference sequence). The CDR3 DNA reads as TGTGCCAGTAGGAGTCCAGATACGCAGTATTTT. Translating it yields CASRSPDTQYF.

The V call is TRBV9, the J call TRBJ2-1, with TRBD1 matching over 7 bases. V shed 1 base, J shed 8 bases, and the junction held 6 bases outside the gene matches. The CDR3 spans 14 residues. Germline V gene data show CDR1 as SGDLS and CDR2 as YYNGEE. The CDR3 sequence is CASSVSTGRDEQFF. The DNA of the CDR3 is TGTGCCAGCAGCGTATCGACAGGGAGAGATGAGCAGTTCTTC.

The J gene is TRBJ1-1, the V gene TRBV14; 7 nucleotides line up with TRBD1. Germline V gene data show CDR1 as SGHDN and CDR2 as FVKESK. The junction had 14 bases not matched to a gene; V was cut back by 2 bases and J by 5 bases. This CDR3 has 17 amino acids. The CDR3 spells CASSQRPGQLVETEAFF. As DNA, the CDR3 is TGTGCCAGCAGCCAACGACCGGGACAGCTTGTAGAAACTGAAGCTTTCTTT.

The rearrangement uses TRBV7-2 and TRBJ2-1, with 8 bases fitting TRBD1. CDR3 length equals 14 residues. V lost 3 bases to trimming and J lost 9 bases; unmatched junction nucleotides: 7. Germline CDR1 is SGHTA and CDR2 is FQGNSA. The CDR3 bases are TGTGCCAGCAGCTTTTCCCTGGGGACAGGTGAGCAGTTCTTC. Amino acids: CASSFSLGTGEQFF. The complete variable domain, with remaining parts taken from reference TRBV7-2 and TRBJ2-1, reads GAGVSQSPSNKVTEKGKDVELRCDPISGHTALYWYRQSLGQGLEFLIYFQGNSAPDKSGLPSDRFSAERTGGSVSTLTIQRTQQEDSAVYLCASSFSLGTGEQFFGPGTRLTVL.

The chain couples TRBV28 to TRBJ1-2; 10 bases agree with TRBD1. Losses at the gene ends were 6 bases for V and 5 bases for J; bases not matched to a gene: 6. This CDR3 is 14 amino acids long. Germline CDR1 reads MDHEN; CDR2 reads SYDVKM. The CDR3 region has the DNA TGTGCCAGCAGAGAGGCGGGACAGGGGTATGGCTACACCTTC. This gives the protein CASREAGQGYGYTF.

The chain recombines TRBV27 with TRBJ1-1; D is perhaps TRBD1 (6 bases). The CDR3 runs 15 residues. Germline assignment: CDR1 MNHEY and CDR2 SMNVEV (reference sequence). Trimming left V 6 bases short and J 10 bases short, with 24 bases between. CDR3 loop: CASSISGDIPRTAFF. CDR3 bases: TGTGCCAGCAGCATCTCAGGGGACATCCCAAGGACAGCTTTCTTT.